The clone carrying this T cell receptor beta chain has a handful of counts. These data belong to a study of blood T cells in healthy people across ages. A second PCR, run for about 6 to 11 cycles, used a sample-barcoded 5' primer plus a J-beta primer mix. In TCRdb, the 5' RACE reads were re-called with MiXCR into one record per CDR3 protein. The sample carries fewer than 1,200,000 distinct CDR3 sequences, under 30% recorded once. Trimming cost V 6 bases and J 9 bases, with 18 bases left between them. The length of the CDR3 is 15 residues. Germline V gives CDR1 MGHDK, CDR2 SYGVNS. The sample also formed part of further work on T cells of mothers and their children.

V usage is TRBV25-1 and J usage is TRBJ1-6, with D possibly TRBD1 on 6 matching bases. This receptor was obtained from a girl aged 2 to 10 in good health. The material sequenced was blood. The CDR3 protein is CASSSGVFGSSPLHF. Written as DNA, the CDR3 is TGTGCCAGCAGCTCAGGGGTTTTTGGGAGTTCACCCCTCCACTTT.